A single sample gave rise to the 5 T cell receptor beta chains below, sequenced in a study of blood T cell repertoires in COVID-19. Using immunoSEQ multiplex PCR, the repertoire was profiled, and TCRdb retains in-frame clones only, with some absent. This sample has approximately 310,000 clones, with approximately 83% found just once. Sequencing was carried out using PBMCs or T cells enriched from blood (not recorded which). These receptors were collected from a man aged 25 to 40 who had recovered from COVID-19.

The V call is TRBV2, the J call TRBJ1-2; TRBD1 matches 8 bases. There are 13 residues in the CDR3. Germline trimming cut 8 bases from V and 7 bases from J; bases unmatched to any gene: 9. Germline loops: CDR1 SNHLY, CDR2 FYNNEI. CDR3 bases: TGTGCCAGCTACCAGGGGGCGCGGGCTGGCTACACCTTC. Protein product: CASYQGARAGYTF.

The genes are TRBV5-4 and TRBJ2-5, with a weak D call TRBD2 (5 bases). The CDR3 is 13 amino acids. Deletions cut 3 bases from V and 5 bases from J, with 11 bases between. Germline V gene sequence: CDR1 SGHNT, CDR2 YYREEE (reference sequence). Here the CDR3 DNA reads TGTGCCAGCAGCTGGACTGCTCGGGAGACCCAGTACTTC. This sequence encodes CASSWTARETQYF.

The genes are TRBV12-3 or TRBV12-4 and TRBJ1-3; possibly TRBD1 for D (5 bases). V lost 10 bases and J 0 bases, leaving 10 bases between the germline ends. The CDR3 totals 13 residues. CDR3 loop: CAIDSNSGNTIYF. DNA of the CDR3: TGTGCCATTGACAGTAACTCTGGAAACACCATATATTTT.

This clone was detected once. The junction differs from germline at one of its ends, possibly a read error. J is TRBJ2-1 and V is TRBV7-7; possibly TRBD2 for D (5 bases). Germline CDR1 reads SSHAT; CDR2 reads FNYEAQ (reference sequence). The CDR3 runs to 15 residues. The CDR3 DNA reads TGTGCTAGCAGCCCCATGAGGGCATCGGGCAATGAGCAGTTCTTC. Its translation is CASSPMRASGNEQFF.

This chain uses TRBV29-1 with TRBJ2-1, with TRBD2 matching over 12 bases. The CDR3 has 15 residues. The germline V gene encodes CDR1 SQVTM and CDR2 ANQGSEA. V shed 6 bases, J shed 4 bases, and the junction held 7 bases outside the gene matches. The CDR3 sequence is CSVAEGLAGYNEQFF. CDR3 in DNA: TGCAGCGTGGCAGAAGGACTAGCGGGGTACAATGAGCAGTTCTTC.